This T cell receptor (beta chain) was identified during a study of T-cell memory formation after mild COVID-19. Germline V gene sequence: CDR1 MNHEY, CDR2 SVGEGT. The CDR3 extends over 13 amino acids. Trimming removed 7 bases from V and 3 bases from J, with 10 bases in between. TCRdb recomputed calls from the 5' RACE reads with MiXCR, one row per CDR3 protein. The repertoire holds 380,000 or so distinct CDR3 sequences, with around 15% as singletons. This clonotype was counted a few times. The specimen was PBMCs or a T cell subset sorted from them (not recorded which). The chain uses TRBV6-2 or TRBV6-3 and TRBJ1-5; D gene ambiguous. This clonotype was sampled from a man aged 18 to 29 who had mild COVID-19 (a few samples of this study predate the infection). Cell type and time point are not known. The CDR3 DNA is TGTGCCAGCATGCGGGAGGACAATCAGCCCCAGCATTTT. It is translated as CASMREDNQPQHF.